This T cell receptor beta chain was documented in a study of PD-1 blockade in classical Hodgkin lymphoma. Study-wide points: In newly diagnosed patients, baseline TCR diversity was reportedly below that of healthy donors.

Germline CDR1 reads SGHTA; CDR2 reads FQGNSA. This CDR3 comprises 13 residues. V shed 0 bases and J shed 4 bases, with 4 bases lying between them. With regard to this clone: Its antigen is unknown.

As for time point: newly diagnosed, previously untreated cHL patient sample. Investigators isolated CD4+ T cells from thawed PBMCs through magnetic negative selection. Sequenced by immunoSEQ multiplex PCR; TCRdb stores in-frame clones only, minus some. The data hold fewer than 25,000 clones, with 90% observed a single time. The chain couples TRBV7-2 to TRBJ1-3; D remains unclear. Specimen: CD4+ T cells from blood. This TCR came from a human donor with classical Hodgkin lymphoma. The CDR3 here is CASSLAGGNTIYF. In nucleotides, the CDR3 is TGTGCCAGCAGCTTAGCCGGCGGAAACACCATATATTTT.